In this sample, the clone carrying this T cell receptor (beta chain) turned up a few times. Its antigen is not identified. The CDR3 sequence is 12 residues long. V lost 4 bases to trimming and J lost 0 bases, with 4 bases between them. The germline V gene has CDR1 MNHNS and CDR2 SASEGT. TCRdb used MiXCR to reprocess the reads, holding one entry per CDR3 protein. The table has around 430,000 distinct CDR3 sequences, under 45% seen once; the top ten hold 43%. This record comes from a study of T cell repertoires in cytomegalovirus infection. Whole-study context: The authors used CMV epitopes that were HLA-C-restricted (recently identified) and HLA-B-restricted (well studied). Public TCR beta signature analysis indicated the presence of both CMV infection and matching HLA type. Findings of the study overall: Within the response measured ex vivo, HLA-C-restricted CMV-specific TCR beta clonotypes were dominant. CMV carriers with the relevant HLA were identified by cumulative public TCR beta family frequency.

This chain joins TRBV6-1 and TRBJ2-7; D gene unclear. This receptor was taken from a human donor in good health (CMV status not recorded). Some clones in this sample may be carry-over from other donors' samples. The sequencing here drew on cultured PBMCs, taken from culture after CMV antigen stimulation. The CDR3 reads CASSADSYEQYF. As DNA, the CDR3 is TGTGCCAGCAGTGCCGACTCCTACGAGCAGTACTTC.